Presented here are 20 T cell receptor beta chains from one specimen sequenced in a study of cytomegalovirus exposure and HLA in healthy donors. The PCR had 60 Vbeta and 13 Jbeta primers. Clones were read by immunoSEQ multiplex PCR, and TCRdb kept only the in-frame ones, dropping some. The sample has 130,000 or so clones; about four fifths are singletons. Source material: PBMCs. The receptors shown here come from a woman aged 18 to 35 in good health and CMV-seronegative.

CDR3 sequence reads: CASSEWPRRNEQYF. For the CDR3, the DNA is TGTGCCAGCAGTGAATGGCCAAGGAGGAACGAGCAGTACTTC. The V gene is TRBV25-1, the J gene TRBJ2-7; the D gene is possibly TRBD2 (5 bases). The CDR3 is 14 residues long. Germline V gene data show CDR1 as MGHDK and CDR2 as SYGVNS. Trimming left V 1 base short and J 5 bases short, with 12 bases between.

The chain has TRBV29-1 and TRBJ2-1, with unresolved D. Trimming pared 4 bases from V and 6 bases from J, leaving 16 bases between. The CDR3 is made up of 14 amino acids. From germline, CDR1 is SQVTM and CDR2 ANQGSEA. The CDR3, as DNA: TGCAGCGTTGGCGAAGCCCCCGCAGGCAATGAGCAGTTCTTC. Protein sequence: CSVGEAPAGNEQFF.

There are a few counts of this clone. The V gene is TRBV6-5, the J gene TRBJ2-7, with D unclear. CDR3 length equals 16 residues. The V and J ends lost 2 bases and 0 bases respectively, with 14 bases between them. CDR1 is MNHEY, CDR2 SVGAGI, per germline. The CDR3 sequence: CASSYRSRSSSYEQYF. For the CDR3, the DNA is TGTGCCAGCAGTTACCGGAGCAGATCGAGCTCCTACGAGCAGTACTTC.

The chain has TRBV4-2 and TRBJ1-1; 10 nucleotides line up with TRBD1. Germline V CDR1 and CDR2: LGHNA, YNFKEQ. Germline trimming cut 0 bases from V and 2 bases from J; bases unmatched to any gene: 9. The CDR3 sequence is 18 residues long. This CDR3 reads CASSQDGRDRGVNTEAFF. The CDR3 region has the DNA TGTGCCAGCAGCCAAGATGGCCGGGACAGGGGTGTCAACACTGAAGCTTTCTTT.

This rearrangement joins TRBV6-1 to TRBJ2-1, with a weak D call TRBD1 (5 bases). Germline V CDR1 and CDR2: MNHNS, SASEGT. CDR3 length: 15 amino acids. V was clipped by 1 base and J by 8 bases, with 15 bases between them. In nucleotides, the CDR3 is TGTGCCAGCAGTGAAGTGGCAGGGCGACTGCATGAGCAGTTCTTC. Protein product: CASSEVAGRLHEQFF.

This rearrangement joins TRBV5-4 to TRBJ1-2; D is possibly TRBD1 (6 bases). The CDR3 has 14 amino acids. V lost 5 bases and J 7 bases, leaving 18 bases between the germline ends. Germline loops: CDR1 SGHNT, CDR2 YYREEE (reference sequence). CDR3 nucleotides: TGTGCCAGCAGGCGGAACACCGGGACAATTGGCTACACCTTC. Translation gives CASRRNTGTIGYTF.

This sequence joins TRBV7-9 and TRBJ2-3; the D gene is possibly TRBD2 (6 bases). Germline V gene sequence: CDR1 SEHNR, CDR2 FQNEAQ (reference sequence). The CDR3 length is 17 residues. V lost 2 bases and J 0 bases, leaving 15 bases between the germline ends. CDR3 nucleotides: TGTGCCAGCAGCTTAACCCCCCGCGGGGCTAGCACAGATACGCAGTATTTT. Translating it yields CASSLTPRGASTDTQYF.

The J gene is TRBJ1-1, the V gene TRBV29-1, with TRBD1 matching 7 bases. Germline-derived CDR1 and CDR2 are SQVTM and ANQGSEA. The CDR3 covers 13 residues. The trim removed 6 bases at V and 2 bases at J, leaving 6 bases unmatched. CDR3 in DNA: TGCAGCGTAGAGACAGGGACTAACACTGAAGCTTTCTTT. Translation gives CSVETGTNTEAFF. Drawing the rest from reference TRBV29-1 and TRBJ1-1, the complete variable domain is SAVISQKPSRDICQRGTSLTIQCQVDSQVTMMFWYRQQPGQSLTLIATANQGSEATYESGFVIDKFPISRPNLTFSTLTVSNMSPEDSSIYLCSVETGTNTEAFFGQGTRLTVV.

This sequence joins TRBV6-5 and TRBJ1-2, with 7 bases fitting TRBD1. Losses at the gene ends were 3 bases for V and 5 bases for J; bases not matched to a gene: 9. This CDR3 is 15 amino acids long. Germline CDR1 is MNHEY and CDR2 is SVGAGI. CDR3 sequence reads: CASSYRPTGKYGYTF. The CDR3 DNA follows: TGTGCCAGCAGTTATCGACCGACAGGGAAGTATGGCTACACCTTC.

This rearrangement joins TRBV9 to TRBJ2-1; 7 bases agree with TRBD2. With V trimmed by 6 bases and J by 4 bases, 7 bases remained unmatched. The CDR3 has 14 amino acids. CDR1 is SGDLS and CDR2 is YYNGEE in the germline V gene. The CDR3 bases are TGTGCCAGCACGGGGGGAAACGTTTACAATGAGCAGTTCTTC. It encodes CASTGGNVYNEQFF.

This chain links TRBV7-9 with TRBJ1-2; a weak D match, TRBD1 (5 bases). With 3 bases removed from V and 6 bases from J, the gap between germline ends came to 11 bases. This CDR3 contains 13 residues. CDR1 SEHNR and CDR2 FQNEAQ come from the germline V gene (reference sequence). CDR3 sequence: CASSLRDFDGYTF. CDR3 sequence (DNA): TGTGCCAGCAGCTTGCGGGACTTCGATGGCTACACCTTC.

The CDR3 sequence: CASSTTGAGGYTF. For the CDR3, the DNA is TGTGCCAGCAGCACGACAGGTGCGGGTGGCTACACCTTC. The rearrangement uses TRBV6-5 and TRBJ1-2, with D perhaps matching TRBD1 (6 bases). The CDR3 is made up of 13 amino acids. Germline V lookup: CDR1 MNHEY, CDR2 SVGAGI. V was pared by 6 bases and J by 7 bases, with 15 bases between.

The chain links TRBV25-1 to TRBJ1-1; a possible D gene is TRBD1 (5 bases). The V end was cut by 4 bases, the J end by 1 base, with 10 bases between. CDR1 is MGHDK, CDR2 SYGVNS, per germline. CDR3 size: 14 residues. CDR3: CASSALGANTEAFF. Written as DNA, the CDR3 is TGTGCCAGCAGTGCTCTAGGGGCGAACACTGAAGCTTTCTTT.

The genes are TRBV25-1 and TRBJ1-2, with TRBD1 as a possible D gene (6 bases). V was trimmed by 6 bases and J by 7 bases, leaving 15 bases between them. Germline loops: CDR1 MGHDK, CDR2 SYGVNS. CDR3 length: 13 amino acids. This chain's CDR3 is CASRPGQLGGYTF. CDR3 coding DNA: TGTGCCAGCAGGCCCGGACAGTTGGGTGGCTACACCTTC.

Note on this clone: At one boundary the junction diverges from the germline segment, which might be a read error. This chain links TRBV7-9 with TRBJ1-4; D perhaps matches TRBD1 (6 bases). Germline-derived CDR1 and CDR2 are SEHNR and FQNEAQ (reference sequence). The CDR3 spans 11 residues. Written as DNA, the CDR3 is TGTGCCAGCAGCGTCCCAGGGGCCCTGATTTTT. This translates into CASSVPGALIF.

This chain links TRBV5-1 with TRBJ2-2, with D possibly being TRBD1 (6 bases). CDR1 is SGHRS, CDR2 YFSETQ, per germline. The CDR3 loop spans 15 amino acids. The germline V and J ends were trimmed by 4 bases and 2 bases, with 12 bases remaining between them. CDR3 loop: CASSPWTANTGELFF. In DNA form, the CDR3 reads TGCGCCAGCAGCCCCTGGACAGCAAACACCGGGGAGCTGTTTTTT. The variable domain in full, completed from reference TRBV5-1 and TRBJ2-2, reads KAGVTQTPRYLIKTRGQQVTLSCSPISGHRSVSWYQQTPGQGLQFLFEYFSETQRNKGNFPGRFSGRQFSNSRSEMNVSTLELGDSALYLCASSPWTANTGELFFGEGSRLTVL.

V is TRBV4-1 and J is TRBJ1-2, with D hard to call. CDR1 MGHRA and CDR2 YSYEKL come from the germline V gene. The CDR3 is made up of 13 amino acids. Trimming removed 1 base from V and 4 bases from J, with 7 bases in between. In DNA form, the CDR3 reads TGCGCCAGCAGCCAAGTCGGTCTCTATGGCTACACCTTC. Encoded protein: CASSQVGLYGYTF.

The chain couples TRBV2 to TRBJ1-3, with D uncertain. CDR3 length equals 14 residues. V lost 7 bases, J lost 0 bases, and 10 bases lay in between. In germline, CDR1 is SNHLY, CDR2 FYNNEI. The CDR3: CASNRGPSGNTIYF. CDR3 in DNA: TGTGCCAGCAACCGAGGGCCCTCTGGAAACACCATATATTTT.

The chain uses TRBV19 and TRBJ1-1; D is uncertain. The germline V gene encodes CDR1 LNHDA and CDR2 SQIVND (reference sequence). V lost 3 bases and J 0 bases, leaving 11 bases between the germline ends. There are 15 residues in the CDR3. CDR3 loop: CASSIAAALNTEAFF. The CDR3 DNA reads TGTGCCAGTAGTATCGCGGCAGCCTTGAACACTGAAGCTTTCTTT.

V gene TRBV19 combines with J gene TRBJ2-3, with 9 nucleotides matching TRBD1. J lost 2 bases, V lost 6 bases, and 6 bases had no gene match. The CDR3 extends over 15 amino acids. Germline assignment: CDR1 LNHDA and CDR2 SQIVND (reference sequence). This chain's CDR3 is CASSAGTGHTDTQYF. CDR3 nucleotide sequence: TGTGCCAGTAGCGCTGGGACAGGGCACACAGATACGCAGTATTTT.